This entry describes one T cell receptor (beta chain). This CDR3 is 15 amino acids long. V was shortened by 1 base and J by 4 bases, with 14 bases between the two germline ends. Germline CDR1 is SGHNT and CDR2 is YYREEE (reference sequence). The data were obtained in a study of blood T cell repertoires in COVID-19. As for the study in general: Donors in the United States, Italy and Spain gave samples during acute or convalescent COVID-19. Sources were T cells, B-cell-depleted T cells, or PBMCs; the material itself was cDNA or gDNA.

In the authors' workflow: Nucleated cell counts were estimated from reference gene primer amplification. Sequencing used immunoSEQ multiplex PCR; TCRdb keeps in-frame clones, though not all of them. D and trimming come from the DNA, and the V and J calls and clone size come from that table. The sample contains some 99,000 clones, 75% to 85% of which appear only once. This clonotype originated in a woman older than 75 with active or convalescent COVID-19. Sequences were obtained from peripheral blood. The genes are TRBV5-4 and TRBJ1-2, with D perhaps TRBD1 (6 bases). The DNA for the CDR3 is TGTGCCAGCAGCTTGTGGACAGCCCAGCCCTATGGCTACACCTTC. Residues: CASSLWTAQPYGYTF.